These 30 T cell receptor beta chains originate from one sample sequenced in a study of blood T cell repertoires in COVID-19. Data came from immunoSEQ multiplex PCR; TCRdb stores just in-frame clones and leaves some out. The table shows 150,000 or so clones, with roughly 81% occurring only once. The specimen was peripheral blood. The receptors were sampled from a man aged 40-55 years who had recovered from COVID-19.

The chain employs TRBV4-2 and TRBJ2-5; 9 bases map to TRBD1. CDR3 length equals 15 residues. With V trimmed by 3 bases and J by 5 bases, 7 bases remained unmatched. CDR1 is LGHNA, CDR2 YNFKEQ, per germline. DNA for the CDR3: TGTGCCAGCAGCCAGGGACAGGGTAGAGAGGAGACCCAGTACTTC. Protein: CASSQGQGREETQYF.

The rearrangement links TRBV29-1 to TRBJ2-2; 7 nucleotides line up with TRBD2. Germline-derived CDR1 and CDR2 are SQVTM and ANQGSEA. This CDR3 has 13 amino acids. Trimming removed 6 bases from V and 7 bases from J; junction bases left unmatched: 8. CDR3 loop: CSVSSGVGGELFF. For the CDR3, the DNA is TGCAGCGTCTCTAGCGGAGTTGGCGGGGAGCTGTTTTTT.

This sequence joins TRBV5-4 and TRBJ1-3; no definite D call. CDR3 size: 15 residues. CDR1 is SGHNT, CDR2 YYREEE, per germline (reference sequence). V was cut by 0 bases and J by 2 bases, with 9 bases left in between. The CDR3 nucleotides are TGTGCCAGCAGCTTGGACGTGAGCACTGGAAACACCATATATTTT. Its translation is CASSLDVSTGNTIYF. Together with reference TRBV5-4 and TRBJ1-3, the CDR3 gives the full variable domain: ETGVTQSPTHLIKTRGQQVTLRCSSQSGHNTVSWYQQALGQGPQFIFQYYREEENGRGNFPPRFSGLQFPNYSSELNVNALELDDSALYLCASSLDVSTGNTIYFGEGSWLTVV.

A single count supports this clone. The chain recombines TRBV6-5 with TRBJ1-1; a weak D match, TRBD1 (6 bases). V lost 5 bases, J lost 10 bases, and 20 bases lay in between. Germline V gene data show CDR1 as MNHEY and CDR2 as SVGAGI. This CDR3 is built from 14 residues. The chain's CDR3 is CASSPTGRGASAFF. CDR3 sequence (DNA): TGTGCCAGCAGTCCGACAGGTCGGGGGGCTTCAGCTTTCTTT.

The genes are TRBV6-4 and TRBJ1-6; TRBD1 might be the D (5 bases). V lost 11 bases and J lost 4, with 12 bases in between. This CDR3 comprises 13 residues. The germline V gene encodes CDR1 MRHNA and CDR2 SNTAGT. The CDR3 loop reads CAGAPGYNSPLHF. DNA of the CDR3: TGTGCCGGGGCCCCAGGGTATAATTCACCCCTCCACTTT.

V is TRBV6-5 and J is TRBJ2-1, with TRBD2 matching 7 bases. With V trimmed by 5 bases and J by 4 bases, 5 bases remained unmatched. The CDR3 is made up of 14 amino acids. Germline loops: CDR1 MNHEY, CDR2 SVGAGI. This CDR3 reads CASSMSGGYNEQFF. The CDR3 nucleotides are TGTGCCAGCAGTATGTCGGGGGGTTACAATGAGCAGTTCTTC.

The chain has TRBV12-3 or TRBV12-4 and TRBJ2-1; D is possibly TRBD2 (7 bases). This CDR3 has 13 residues. V gave up 8 bases and J gave up 8 bases, with 16 bases separating them. CDR3 in DNA: TGTGCCAGCCTCGTGACGGGGGGCGATGAGCAGTTCTTC. Its translation is CASLVTGGDEQFF.

CDR3 amino acids: CASSLTRAENTEAFF. The DNA of the CDR3 is TGTGCCAGCAGCCTCACCAGGGCAGAGAACACTGAAGCTTTCTTT. The V gene is TRBV5-8, the J gene TRBJ1-1, with D possibly being TRBD1 (5 bases). Looked up from germline, CDR1 is SGHTS and CDR2 is YDEGEE. V gave up 4 bases and J gave up 1 base, with 14 bases separating them. The CDR3 is 15 amino acids.

This clone was counted once. CDR3 amino acids: CAWESGRRHNEQFF. The DNA of the CDR3 is TGTGCCTGGGAGAGCGGGAGACGTCACAATGAGCAGTTCTTC. The V and J genes are TRBV30 and TRBJ2-1; 8 bases fit TRBD2. CDR3 size: 14 residues. The germline V gene encodes CDR1 GTSNPN and CDR2 SVGIG (reference sequence). Losses at the gene ends were 5 bases for V and 5 bases for J; bases not matched to a gene: 8.

The chain is built from TRBV6-5 and TRBJ2-1, with D unresolved. The CDR3 sequence is 13 residues long. V gave up 5 bases and J gave up 10 bases, with 15 bases separating them. The germline gives CDR1 MNHEY, CDR2 SVGAGI. CDR3 sequence (DNA): TGTGCCAGCAGTCCCGGAGAAGCTTGGGAGCAGTTCTTC. As protein: CASSPGEAWEQFF.

The J gene is TRBJ2-1, the V gene TRBV30; the D gene is possibly TRBD2 (6 bases). Germline assignment: CDR1 GTSNPN and CDR2 SVGIG (reference sequence). The length of the CDR3 is 13 residues. Trimming left V 2 bases short and J 8 bases short, with 13 bases between. The CDR3 coding sequence is TGTGCCTGGAGTCAAACTAGCCTGTATGAGCAGTTCTTC. Translated: CAWSQTSLYEQFF. Variable domain in full (rest from reference TRBV30 and TRBJ2-1): SQTIHQWPATLVQPVGSPLSLECTVEGTSNPNLYWYRQAAGRGLQLLFYSVGIGQISSEVPQNLSASRPQDRQFILSSKKLLLSDSGFYLCAWSQTSLYEQFFGPGTRLTVL.

V and J are TRBV2 and TRBJ2-2, with 15 bases identical to TRBD2. The CDR3 sequence is 21 residues long. With 6 bases clipped from V and 5 bases from J, the junction kept 19 bases outside the gene matches. The germline gives CDR1 SNHLY, CDR2 FYNNEI. CDR3 amino acids: CASSDKPPGLAGGPRTGELFF. In DNA form, the CDR3 reads TGTGCCAGCAGCGATAAACCCCCCGGACTAGCGGGAGGGCCTAGGACCGGGGAGCTGTTTTTT.

The rearrangement uses TRBV7-8 and TRBJ2-2; 9 bases are a match to TRBD2. The CDR3 has 18 amino acids. J gave up 2 bases and V 5 bases, and 12 bases lay outside the gene matches. Per germline, CDR1 SGHVS and CDR2 FQNEAQ. CDR3 in DNA: TGTGCCAGCAGCGGGATGTTACTAGCGGGTTCCAACACCGGGGAGCTGTTTTTT. Its translation: CASSGMLLAGSNTGELFF.

The gene calls are TRBV10-3 and TRBJ1-1; D gene unclear. The ends were cut back, 0 bases at V and 1 base at J, with 12 bases in the middle. The germline gives CDR1 ENHRY, CDR2 SYGVKD. This CDR3 region has 16 residues. The CDR3 region has the DNA TGTGCCATCAGTGAGTCCTCTCGCCAGAAGAACACTGAAGCTTTCTTT. Its protein product is CAISESSRQKNTEAFF.

This clone was found once. The chain recombines TRBV5-6 with TRBJ1-1; TRBD1 is a possible D gene (5 bases). V lost 2 bases and J lost 0, with 8 bases in between. Germline CDR1 and CDR2: SGHDT and YYEEEE. The CDR3 contains 14 residues. This chain's CDR3 is CASSFDSMNTEAFF. The CDR3 DNA reads TGTGCCAGCAGCTTCGACAGTATGAACACTGAAGCTTTCTTT.

The gene calls are TRBV9 and TRBJ2-1, with D possibly matching TRBD1 (6 bases). Trimming shortened V by 0 bases and J by 9 bases, and 16 bases separated the two germline ends. The CDR3 totals 15 residues. From germline, CDR1 is SGDLS and CDR2 YYNGEE. The CDR3 coding sequence is TGTGCCAGCAGCGTAGAGACAGGAAGATCTACTGAGCAGTTCTTC. Its protein is CASSVETGRSTEQFF.

This chain links TRBV4-1 with TRBJ2-3; possibly TRBD1 for D (7 bases). Per germline, CDR1 MGHRA and CDR2 YSYEKL. The CDR3 has 18 amino acids. Deletions cut 0 bases from V and 2 bases from J, with 18 bases between. In nucleotides, the CDR3 is TGCGCCAGCAGCCAAGAGTACAGGGGACGGACTAACACAGATACGCAGTATTTT. The encoded protein is CASSQEYRGRTNTDTQYF.

The rearrangement uses TRBV13 and TRBJ2-5; D remains unclear. The germline V gene has CDR1 PRHDT and CDR2 FYEKMQ (reference sequence). V gave up 1 base and J gave up 7 bases, with 16 bases separating them. The CDR3 has 15 residues. The CDR3 sequence: CASSLAGAASGTQYF. The CDR3 region has the DNA TGTGCCAGCAGCTTAGCCGGAGCCGCCTCGGGGACCCAGTACTTC.

The gene calls are TRBV6-2 or TRBV6-3 and TRBJ2-1, with D perhaps TRBD2 (7 bases). The CDR3 consists of 13 residues. Germline CDR1 is MNHEY and CDR2 is SVGEGT. With 5 bases removed from V and 4 bases from J, the gap between germline ends came to 9 bases. The CDR3 protein is CASSGGAYNEQFF. CDR3 DNA sequence: TGTGCCAGCAGTGGGGGGGCATACAATGAGCAGTTCTTC.

This chain links TRBV14 with TRBJ2-5; no definite D call. Germline V lookup: CDR1 SGHDN, CDR2 FVKESK. The CDR3 spans 11 residues. V was clipped by 5 bases and J by 2 bases, with 3 bases between them. The CDR3 bases are TGTGCCAGCAGCGTACAAGAGACCCAGTACTTC. It codes for CASSVQETQYF.

The gene calls are TRBV10-3 and TRBJ1-1; 9 positions match TRBD1. Germline assignment: CDR1 ENHRY and CDR2 SYGVKD. This CDR3 is built from 12 residues. The V gene end was trimmed by 7 bases and the J gene end by 7 bases; junction bases not matched to a gene: 4. CDR3 in amino acids: CAITPGQGEAFF. Here the CDR3 DNA reads TGTGCCATCACCCCGGGACAGGGTGAAGCTTTCTTT.

The J gene is TRBJ2-1, the V gene TRBV7-2; D unclear. V was pared by 5 bases and J by 6 bases, with 8 bases between. The germline gives CDR1 SGHTA, CDR2 FQGNSA. The CDR3 loop spans 12 amino acids. The CDR3 coding sequence is TGTGCCAGCAGCGCCCTAGTCAATGAGCAGTTCTTC. It is translated as CASSALVNEQFF.

The chain couples TRBV5-4 to TRBJ2-7; possible D gene TRBD1, 6 bases. This CDR3 region has 13 residues. Germline V gives CDR1 SGHNT, CDR2 YYREEE (reference sequence). V shed 0 bases and J shed 5 bases, with 9 bases lying between them. The CDR3 DNA follows: TGTGCCAGCAGCTTGGCAGGGGCCCACGAGCAGTACTTC. Translated: CASSLAGAHEQYF.

CDR3 loop: CASSPGLADLGGELFF. Here the CDR3 DNA reads TGTGCCAGCAGCCCCGGACTAGCGGATCTTGGCGGGGAGCTGTTTTTT. This chain connects TRBV11-3 to TRBJ2-2, with 10 positions matching TRBD2. The CDR3 runs to 16 residues. CDR1 and CDR2 (germline): SGHNT, YENEEA. V shed 5 bases and J 7 bases; nucleotides not matched to a gene: 10.

The chain is built from TRBV28 and TRBJ1-1; D uncertain. Germline CDR1 and CDR2: MDHEN and SYDVKM. The CDR3 extends over 12 amino acids. Between the trimmed V and J ends, which lost 7 bases and 1 base, there was a span of 7 bases. CDR3 region: CASKEGNTEAFF. In nucleotides, the CDR3 is TGTGCCAGCAAAGAGGGGAACACTGAAGCTTTCTTT.

The chain employs TRBV9 and TRBJ2-5, with unresolved D. The V gene's germline CDR1 is SGDLS and CDR2 YYNGEE. V lost 5 bases and J lost 5, with 10 bases in between. The CDR3 sequence is 12 residues long. CDR3 sequence (DNA): TGTGCCAGCAGGGGTAGCACCGAGACCCAGTACTTC. Residues: CASRGSTETQYF.

The chain carries TRBV6-2 or TRBV6-3 and TRBJ1-5; D gene ambiguous. The germline V and J ends were trimmed by 4 bases and 7 bases, with 11 bases remaining between them. The CDR3 contains 13 residues. Per the germline V gene, CDR1 is MNHEY and CDR2 is SVGEGT. DNA of the CDR3: TGTGCCAGCAGTTCCACAGTAGGCCAGCCCCAGCATTTT. This sequence encodes CASSSTVGQPQHF.

This clone showed up just a few times. The DNA for the CDR3 is TGTGCCAGCAGCTCCCCGACTATTACAGGGGGCCTTGGTGGCTACACCTTC. It is translated as CASSSPTITGGLGGYTF. The V and J genes are TRBV7-2 and TRBJ1-2; 9 nucleotides align to TRBD1. The junction had 16 bases not matched to a gene; V was cut back by 4 bases and J by 7 bases. Per germline, CDR1 SGHTA and CDR2 FQGNSA. The CDR3 has 17 amino acids.

The V call is TRBV6-2 or TRBV6-3, the J call TRBJ1-5; D is possibly TRBD1 (6 bases). The CDR3 spans 15 residues. The V gene lost 5 bases and the J gene lost 9 bases, with 20 bases spanning the gap. Germline assignment: CDR1 MNHEY and CDR2 SVGEGT. The CDR3 DNA follows: TGTGCCAGCAGTCTAAGGGGGGGTGGTCTGCGGCCCCAGCATTTT. Amino acid sequence: CASSLRGGGLRPQHF.

The chain couples TRBV7-9 to TRBJ2-1, with TRBD2 identical over 11 bases. This CDR3 is built from 15 residues. Germline CDR1 SEHNR, CDR2 FQNEAQ (reference sequence). V shed 5 bases, J shed 4 bases, and the junction held 4 bases outside the gene matches. CDR3 amino acids: CASSPTSGAYNEQFF. CDR3 in DNA: TGTGCCAGCAGCCCGACTAGCGGGGCTTACAATGAGCAGTTCTTC. The full variable domain, its missing parts supplied by reference TRBV7-9 and TRBJ2-1, is DTGVSQNPRHKITKRGQNVTFRCDPISEHNRLYWYRQTLGQGPEFLTYFQNEAQLEKSRLLSDRFSAERPKGSFSTLEIQRTEQGDSAMYLCASSPTSGAYNEQFFGPGTRLTVL.